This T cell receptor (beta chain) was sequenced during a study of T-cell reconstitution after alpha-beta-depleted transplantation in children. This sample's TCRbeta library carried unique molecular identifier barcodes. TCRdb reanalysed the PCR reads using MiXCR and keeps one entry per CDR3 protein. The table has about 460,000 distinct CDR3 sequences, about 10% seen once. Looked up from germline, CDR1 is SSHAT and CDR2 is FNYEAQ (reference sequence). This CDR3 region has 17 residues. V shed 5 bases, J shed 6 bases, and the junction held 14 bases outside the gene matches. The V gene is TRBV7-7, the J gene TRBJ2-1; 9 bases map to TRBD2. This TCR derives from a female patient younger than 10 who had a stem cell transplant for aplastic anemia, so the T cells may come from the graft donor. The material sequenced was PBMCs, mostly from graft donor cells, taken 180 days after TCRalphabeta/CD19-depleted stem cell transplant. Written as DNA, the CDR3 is TGTGCCAGCAGCCTTGCCCTGGGGCGGGAGGGCCCCAATGAGCAGTTCTTC. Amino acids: CASSLALGREGPNEQFF. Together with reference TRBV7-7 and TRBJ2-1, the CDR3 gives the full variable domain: GAGVSQSPRYKVTKRGQDVTLRCDPISSHATLYWYQQALGQGPEFLTYFNYEAQPDKSGLPSDRFSAERPEGSISTLTIQRTEQRDSAMYRCASSLALGREGPNEQFFGPGTRLTVL.